This T cell receptor beta chain was documented in a study of T cells in narcolepsy. Study at large: Healthy controls were enrolled alongside patients with narcolepsy type 1 or type 2. Study-wide results and limits: Autoreactive clonotypes reportedly recurred in blood of same and different patients, not controls. Comparing one patient's CSF and blood CD4+ clonotypes highlighted HCRT- and TRIB2-specific autoreactive clonotypes.

The table came from immunoSEQ multiplex PCR; TCRdb's copy has only in-frame clones and leaves some out. The data contain about 35,000 clones, roughly 86% of them singletons. The CDR3 totals 13 residues. Trimming removed 6 bases at V and 3 bases at J, with 12 bases between. Germline CDR1 and CDR2: SGHTS and YDEGEE. As for this clone: Its specificity is unknown.

The specimen sequenced was memory (CD45RA-) CD4+ T cells from blood. This TCR came from a human donor in good health. The gene calls are TRBV5-8 and TRBJ2-5; D is perhaps TRBD1 (5 bases). The CDR3 is CASTQGIKETQYF. The CDR3 DNA follows: TGTGCCAGCACCCAGGGCATCAAAGAGACCCAGTACTTC.